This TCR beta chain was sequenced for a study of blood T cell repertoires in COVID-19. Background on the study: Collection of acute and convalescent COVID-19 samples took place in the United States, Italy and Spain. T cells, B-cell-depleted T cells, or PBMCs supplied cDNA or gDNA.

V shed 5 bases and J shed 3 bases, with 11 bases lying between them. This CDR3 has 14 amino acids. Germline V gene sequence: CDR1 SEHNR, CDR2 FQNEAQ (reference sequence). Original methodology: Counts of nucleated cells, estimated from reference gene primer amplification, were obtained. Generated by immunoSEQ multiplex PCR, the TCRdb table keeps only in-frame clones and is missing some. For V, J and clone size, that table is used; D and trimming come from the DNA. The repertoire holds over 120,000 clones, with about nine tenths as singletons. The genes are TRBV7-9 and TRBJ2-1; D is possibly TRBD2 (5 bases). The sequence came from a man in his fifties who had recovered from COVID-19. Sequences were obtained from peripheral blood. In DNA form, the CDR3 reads TGTGCCAGCAGCCCTCCCACTAGCTACAATGAGCAGTTCTTC. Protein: CASSPPTSYNEQFF. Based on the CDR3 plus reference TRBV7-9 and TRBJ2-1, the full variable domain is DTGVSQNPRHKITKRGQNVTFRCDPISEHNRLYWYRQTLGQGPEFLTYFQNEAQLEKSRLLSDRFSAERPKGSFSTLEIQRTEQGDSAMYLCASSPPTSYNEQFFGPGTRLTVL.